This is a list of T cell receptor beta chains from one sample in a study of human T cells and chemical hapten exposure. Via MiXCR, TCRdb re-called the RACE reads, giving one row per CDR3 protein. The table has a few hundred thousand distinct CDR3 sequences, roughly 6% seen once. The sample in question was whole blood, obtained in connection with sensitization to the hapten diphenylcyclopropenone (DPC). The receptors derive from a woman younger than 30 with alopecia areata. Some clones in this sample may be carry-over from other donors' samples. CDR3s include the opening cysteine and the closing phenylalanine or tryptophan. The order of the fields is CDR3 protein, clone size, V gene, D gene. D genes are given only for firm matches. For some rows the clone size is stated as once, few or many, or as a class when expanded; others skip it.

CDR3aa: CASSPFDIQETQYF
abundance: many
v_gene: TRBV18
d_gene: .

CDR3aa: CASSIPGTGLSGEQFF
abundance: .
v_gene: TRBV12-3/TRBV12-4
d_gene: TRBD1

CDR3aa: CASSPVGTGSYEQYF
abundance: .
v_gene: TRBV7-2
d_gene: TRBD1

CDR3aa: CASSKVGGGAFAIQYF
abundance: once
v_gene: TRBV4-3
d_gene: .

CDR3aa: CSVELGQSGGNQPQHF
abundance: many
v_gene: TRBV29-1
d_gene: TRBD1

CDR3aa: CASRPQGPNTGELFF
abundance: few
v_gene: TRBV3-1
d_gene: .

CDR3aa: CASSQVQGVPGEQYF
abundance: many
v_gene: TRBV4-3
d_gene: .

CDR3aa: CASSLSGGDEQYF
abundance: many
v_gene: TRBV12-3/TRBV12-4
d_gene: .

CDR3aa: CSAFQGAEAFF
abundance: many
v_gene: TRBV20-1
d_gene: TRBD1

CDR3aa: CASRKTGTGYEQYF
abundance: few
v_gene: TRBV6-2/TRBV6-3
d_gene: TRBD1

CDR3aa: CASSKGDQRNTEAFF
abundance: many
v_gene: TRBV7-9
d_gene: .

CDR3aa: CSARDPWGWTDSGNTIYF
abundance: many
v_gene: TRBV20-1
d_gene: .

CDR3aa: CASSRDRETNYGYTF
abundance: many
v_gene: TRBV13
d_gene: TRBD1

CDR3aa: CASRGVAGRSTDTQYF
abundance: many
v_gene: TRBV27
d_gene: TRBD2

CDR3aa: CASSKDRGASQPQHF
abundance: many
v_gene: TRBV6-5
d_gene: TRBD1

CDR3aa: CASSEARTGFYGTDTQYF
abundance: few
v_gene: TRBV6-1
d_gene: TRBD1

CDR3aa: CASSPQSRETQYF
abundance: .
v_gene: TRBV3-1
d_gene: .

CDR3aa: CASSPGRDGLYEQYF
abundance: few
v_gene: TRBV19
d_gene: .

CDR3aa: CASSTGPGAGEETQYF
abundance: .
v_gene: TRBV7-2
d_gene: TRBD2

CDR3aa: CASSRRGHDEKLFF
abundance: .
v_gene: TRBV5-6
d_gene: .

CDR3aa: CASSEASGVISGIQYF
abundance: .
v_gene: TRBV12-3/TRBV12-4
d_gene: TRBD2

CDR3aa: CASDIGETQYF
abundance: .
v_gene: TRBV7-2
d_gene: .